The 19 T cell receptor beta chains listed next were all sequenced from one sample in a study of breast tumors, draining lymph nodes, adjacent tissues. TCRdb itself ran the multiplex PCR reads through MiXCR, one entry per CDR3 protein. Among 20,000 to 25,000 distinct CDR3 sequences listed, about 41% were seen once. Sequences were obtained from breast tumor tissue. The receptors here all came from a female donor with breast cancer. Some clones in this sample may be carry-over from other donors' samples.

This clonotype has at least ten counts. V and J are TRBV2 and TRBJ2-6; D remains ambiguous. Germline V gene sequence: CDR1 SNHLY, CDR2 FYNNEI. Trimming removed 6 bases at V and 1 base at J, with 10 bases between. The CDR3 loop spans 15 amino acids. CDR3 sequence reads: CASRARISGANVLTF. In DNA form, the CDR3 reads TGTGCCAGCAGGGCCAGAATTTCTGGGGCCAACGTCCTGACTTTC. The variable domain in full, with the rest retrieved from reference TRBV2 and TRBJ2-6, is EPEVTQTPSHQVTQMGQEVILRCVPISNHLYFYWYRQILGQKVEFLVSFYNNEISEKSEIFDDQFSVERPDGSNFTLKIRSTKLEDSAMYFCASRARISGANVLTFGAGSRLTVL.

By sample fraction, this clonotype is medium-sized. This rearrangement joins TRBV7-2 to TRBJ2-5, with 7 bases matching TRBD1. Trimming removed 2 bases from V and 3 bases from J; junction bases left unmatched: 3. The CDR3 contains 14 residues. Germline assignment: CDR1 SGHTA and CDR2 FQGNSA. Written as DNA, the CDR3 is TGTGCCAGCAGCTTATCGGGACAGAAAGAGACCCAGTACTTC. It yields the protein CASSLSGQKETQYF.

This chain links TRBV20-1 with TRBJ2-2, with 7 bases aligning to TRBD2. Germline V gene data show CDR1 as DFQATT and CDR2 as SNEGSKA (reference sequence). The CDR3 extends over 15 amino acids. The V and J ends lost 1 base and 1 base, in that order; junction bases with no gene match: 3. CDR3 sequence: CSARVASGNTGELFF. The DNA for the CDR3 is TGCAGTGCTAGAGTGGCTAGCGGGAACACCGGGGAGCTGTTTTTT.

This rearrangement joins TRBV12-3 or TRBV12-4 to TRBJ2-7, with a tentative D call TRBD1 (6 bases). V was pared by 7 bases and J by 2 bases, with 15 bases between. The CDR3 loop spans 14 amino acids. This chain's CDR3 is CASTTGLRTYEQYF. The DNA for the CDR3 is TGTGCCAGCACCACAGGGCTTCGGACCTACGAGCAGTACTTC.

This rearrangement joins TRBV2 to TRBJ2-5, with D possibly being TRBD2 (5 bases). The J call may not be correct, given that the DNA end is closer to TRBJ2-1. Germline V CDR1 and CDR2: SNHLY, FYNNEI. The CDR3 contains 13 residues. CDR3 bases: TGTGCCAGCAGGGACGGGGTTTACGGTGAGCAGTTCTTC. This codes for CASRDGVYGEQFF.

Only one count was recorded for this clonotype. The chain links TRBV3-1 to TRBJ2-1; the D gene could be TRBD1 or TRBD2 (7 bases each). V gave up 3 bases and J gave up 15 bases, with 21 bases separating them. The CDR3 totals 14 residues. Germline V gene lookup returns CDR1 LGHDT and CDR2 YNNKEL (reference sequence). CDR3 nucleotide sequence: TGTGCCAGCAGCCATCCGGCAGGGGGGGACGGACGGTTCTTC. Its protein product is CASSHPAGGDGRFF.

This clonotype occurred many times. J is TRBJ2-2 and V is TRBV9, with a weak D call TRBD1 (6 bases). The CDR3 has 18 amino acids. V lost 0 bases and J 0 bases, leaving 15 bases between the germline ends. Per germline, CDR1 SGDLS and CDR2 YYNGEE. The CDR3 region is CASSVESEDSANTGELFF. The CDR3 coding sequence is TGTGCCAGCAGCGTAGAATCGGAGGACAGCGCGAACACCGGGGAGCTGTTTTTT.

The J gene is TRBJ1-6, the V gene TRBV6-1; weak D call: TRBD1 (5 bases). Germline CDR1 MNHNS, CDR2 SASEGT. CDR3 size: 20 residues. The ends were cut back, 6 bases at V and 0 bases at J, with 24 bases in the middle. The CDR3 DNA reads TGTGCCAGCAGCCCCAACCGGGACCCCAGAAGGAGCTCCTATAATTCACCCCTCCACTTT. Residues: CASSPNRDPRRSSYNSPLHF.

This chain uses TRBV27 with TRBJ2-7; possible D gene TRBD2, 5 bases. In germline, CDR1 is MNHEY, CDR2 SMNVEV (reference sequence). The CDR3 sequence is 15 residues long. V shed 9 bases and J shed 3 bases, with 21 bases lying between them. The CDR3 sequence: CASRAGVWEDYEQYF. The CDR3 DNA is TGTGCCAGTCGCGCCGGGGTTTGGGAAGACTACGAGCAGTACTTC.

This clonotype was seen a few times. This chain links TRBV28 with TRBJ1-4; D gene ambiguous. V shed 2 bases and J shed 8 bases, with 6 bases lying between them. The CDR3 covers 12 residues. Per germline, CDR1 MDHEN and CDR2 SYDVKM. CDR3 residues: CASSLTAEKLFF. The DNA of the CDR3 is TGTGCCAGCAGTTTAACGGCCGAAAAACTGTTTTTT.

The chain combines TRBV12-3 or TRBV12-4 with TRBJ2-3; 8 bases line up with TRBD1. J gave up 0 bases and V 0 bases, and 5 bases lay outside the gene matches. The CDR3 covers 17 residues. CDR3 sequence reads: CASSLAGRGPSTDTQYF. The CDR3 coding sequence is TGTGCCAGCAGTTTAGCGGGCAGGGGGCCAAGCACAGATACGCAGTATTTT.

By sample fraction, this clonotype is medium-sized (0.01 to 0.1%). The rearrangement joins TRBV7-9 to TRBJ2-5; D unresolved. The germline V gene has CDR1 SEHNR and CDR2 FQNEAQ (reference sequence). The CDR3 is 11 residues long. V gave up 2 bases and J gave up 5 bases, with 3 bases separating them. CDR3 amino acids: CASSLLETQYF. For the CDR3, the DNA is TGTGCCAGCAGCTTATTGGAGACCCAGTACTTC.

This clonotype has only a few counts. The chain joins TRBV6-6 to TRBJ2-2; 10 bases agree with TRBD2. The CDR3 totals 16 residues. Per germline, CDR1 MNHNY and CDR2 SVGAGI (reference sequence). The trim removed 6 bases at V and 5 bases at J, leaving 9 bases unmatched. CDR3 protein: CASRASSGSRTGELFF. CDR3 coding DNA: TGTGCCAGCAGAGCGTCTAGCGGGAGTCGAACCGGGGAGCTGTTTTTT.

This clonotype was detected ten times or more. The V gene is TRBV2, the J gene TRBJ2-1; D is ambiguous. Germline assignment: CDR1 SNHLY and CDR2 FYNNEI. V was clipped by 5 bases and J by 4 bases, with 9 bases between them. The CDR3 is made up of 13 amino acids. CDR3 region: CASSSESYNEQFF. Written as DNA, the CDR3 is TGTGCCAGCAGTAGCGAAAGTTACAATGAGCAGTTCTTC.

This clonotype was counted many times. A much larger clone sits a single nucleotide away, making a read error possible. The V and J genes are TRBV20-1 and TRBJ2-5; TRBD1 agrees at 8 bases. The CDR3 is 14 residues long. Per the germline V gene, CDR1 is DFQATT and CDR2 is SNEGSKA (reference sequence). V was pared by 5 bases and J by 7 bases, with 12 bases of the junction left unmatched. CDR3 residues: CSAATGWGQATQYF. The CDR3 DNA reads as TGCAGTGCTGCTACAGGGTGGGGACAGGCGACCCAGTACTTC.

The chain is built from TRBV12-3 or TRBV12-4 and TRBJ1-2; 8 nucleotides align to TRBD1. The CDR3 totals 13 residues. Germline trimming cut 5 bases from V and 7 bases from J; bases unmatched to any gene: 6. The CDR3 region has the DNA TGTGCCAGCAGTCATCAGGGGGCTCGTGGCTACACCTTC. This codes for CASSHQGARGYTF.

This rearrangement joins TRBV9 to TRBJ2-3; D is ambiguous. V was clipped by 6 bases and J by 2 bases, with 13 bases between them. This CDR3 has 14 amino acids. Germline assignment: CDR1 SGDLS and CDR2 YYNGEE. The CDR3 is CASTPGSTTDTQYF. CDR3 sequence (DNA): TGTGCCAGCACCCCGGGCTCCACCACAGATACGCAGTATTTT.

The chain links TRBV4-2 to TRBJ1-3; D may be TRBD1 (5 bases). The CDR3 has 17 residues. Trimming removed 1 base from V and 0 bases from J, with 13 bases in between. Per the germline V gene, CDR1 is LGHNA and CDR2 is YNFKEQ. Here the CDR3 DNA reads TGTGCCAGCAGCCAAGGGCCGGGACCCAACTCTGGAAACACCATATATTTT. Its translation is CASSQGPGPNSGNTIYF.

The rearrangement uses TRBV7-3 and TRBJ2-2, with D unclear. Trimming removed 4 bases from V and 7 bases from J, with 10 bases in between. This CDR3 has 13 amino acids. Germline V gene data show CDR1 as SGHTA and CDR2 as FQGTGA. The CDR3 DNA sequence: TGTGCCAGCAGCTCTTACACGGGCGGGGAGCTGTTTTTT. Translation gives CASSSYTGGELFF.